A selection of T cell receptor beta chains follows, all from one sample in a study of cytomegalovirus exposure and HLA in healthy donors. Assay: immunoSEQ multiplex PCR; the TCRdb copy retains only in-frame clones and omits some. The table lists 200,000 or so clones, roughly four fifths of them singletons, with around 1.9% in the top ten. Sequencing was performed on PBMCs. The origin of the receptors is a young woman in good health and CMV-seropositive. CDR3s include the opening cysteine and the closing phenylalanine or tryptophan. D genes are given only for firm matches. A clone size is listed for some rows: how often the clone was seen (once, few, many), or a class if it is expanded.

CDR3 DNA	CDR3 protein	clone size	V gene	D gene	J gene
TGTGCCAGTAGCTCCACGCGCCTTGAAAAACTGTTTTTT	CASSSTRLEKLFF	NA	TRBV19	NA	TRBJ1-4
TGTGCCAGCAGCCCCGGGACTAGCGGGGTTTACTACAATGAGCAGTTCTTC	CASSPGTSGVYYNEQFF	NA	TRBV4-2	TRBD2	TRBJ2-1
TGTGCTAGTGGTCTCTCAGAGGGTCGGGGTGAAGCTTTCTTT	CASGLSEGRGEAFF	once	TRBV12-5	NA	TRBJ1-1
TGTGCCAGCAGCTTGAGGGATAAGATGGAAGGCTACACCTTC	CASSLRDKMEGYTF	NA	TRBV7-9	NA	TRBJ1-2
TGTGCCAGCCAGGGACTAGCGGGGGCTCTAGCCAAAAACATTCAGTACTTC	CASQGLAGALAKNIQYF	NA	TRBV11-3	TRBD2	TRBJ2-4
TGTGCCAGCAGTTTATTTTCGGGGACAGGGCCCACCTACGAGCAGTACTTC	CASSLFSGTGPTYEQYF	NA	TRBV27	TRBD1	TRBJ2-7
TGTGCCAGTAGCCAGACAGGGCTTGATGGCTACACCTTC	CASSQTGLDGYTF	NA	TRBV19	TRBD1	TRBJ1-2
TGTGCCACCAGCAGAGATGGCCAGGGCAATCAGCCCCAGCATTTT	CATSRDGQGNQPQHF	NA	TRBV15	NA	TRBJ1-5
TGTGCCAGCAGCTTATCAGGGGCGCAAGAAAAACTGTTTTTT	CASSLSGAQEKLFF	NA	TRBV7-2	NA	TRBJ1-4
TGCGCCAGCAGTGACCCCAAGCGGGGGACAGAGACCCAGTACTTC	CASSDPKRGTETQYF	NA	TRBV10-1	TRBD2	TRBJ2-5
TGTGCCAGCAGCTCTGGTCGCGGGGGAGGGTACAATGAGCAGTTCTTC	CASSSGRGGGYNEQFF	NA	TRBV7-9	TRBD2	TRBJ2-1
TGTGCCAGCAGTGACAGGTCTGGGGCCAACGTCCTGACTTTC	CASSDRSGANVLTF	few	TRBV6-6	NA	TRBJ2-6
TGTGCCAGCAGTTTTCTGCAGGGGGCAGGGCGGGAGACCCAGTACTTC	CASSFLQGAGRETQYF	NA	TRBV28	TRBD1	TRBJ2-5
TGTGCCAGCAGCTTGGGGGTTAGCAAGCTTGAAGATACGCAGTATTTT	CASSLGVSKLEDTQYF	NA	TRBV5-4	NA	TRBJ2-3
TGTGCCAGCAGCGGCTTGAGAAACGAAAACTATAGCTACACCTTC	CASSGLRNENYSYTF	NA	TRBV5-4	NA	TRBJ1-2
TGCGCCAGCAGCCAAGGGGAGGGTGAAAAACTGTTTTTT	CASSQGEGEKLFF	NA	TRBV4-3	NA	TRBJ1-4
TGTGCCTGGAAGCTCGGGACTTTTCTTCATATGAACACTGAAGCTTTCTTT	CAWKLGTFLHMNTEAFF	NA	TRBV30	NA	TRBJ1-1
TGTGCCACGCGAGGGGACAGGTACGAGCAGTACTTC	CATRGDRYEQYF	NA	TRBV19	TRBD1	TRBJ2-7
TGTGCCAGTCAGGGTTTTACCTACAATGAGCAGTTCTTC	CASQGFTYNEQFF	NA	TRBV19	NA	TRBJ2-1
TGTGCCAGCAGTTTTGACAGGGCCACCGGGGAGCTGTTTTTT	CASSFDRATGELFF	NA	TRBV28	TRBD1	TRBJ2-2
TGTGCTAGCAGCTTAGGAGAGGGACAGCAAGCTTTCTTT	CASSLGEGQQAFF	NA	TRBV7-7	TRBD1	TRBJ1-1
TGTGCCAGTAGTATCCGGGGGGTAGGGTATGGCTACACCTTC	CASSIRGVGYGYTF	NA	TRBV19	NA	TRBJ1-2
TGTGCCTGGAAAGACAGGGAGGTATATCGCTACACCTTC	CAWKDREVYRYTF	NA	TRBV30	TRBD1	TRBJ1-2
TGTGCCAGCAGGAGACTAGCGGGGGTGAGCACAGATACGCAGTATTTT	CASRRLAGVSTDTQYF	few	TRBV27	TRBD2	TRBJ2-3
TGTGCCAGCAGCATTACCGGGACAGGAGGCAACACCTTC	CASSITGTGGNTF	few	TRBV7-2	TRBD1	TRBJ1-2
TGTGCCAGCAGTCTGGACAGTCGCAATCAGCCCCAGCATTTT	CASSLDSRNQPQHF	NA	TRBV6-1	NA	TRBJ1-5
TGTGCCAGTAGCTCTAGCTCTGGAAACACCATATATTTT	CASSSSSGNTIYF	NA	TRBV19	NA	TRBJ1-3
TGTGCCAGCAGCCCTTCCTCTTTGACGGGTGGCTACACCTTC	CASSPSSLTGGYTF	NA	TRBV9	NA	TRBJ1-2
TGCGCCAGCAGCCCCGGGGACAGGGGATATAGCAATCAGCCCCAGCATTTT	CASSPGDRGYSNQPQHF	NA	TRBV4-1	TRBD1	TRBJ1-5
TGTGCCAGCAGCTATAACGCGGCGGACACTGAAGCTTTCTTT	CASSYNAADTEAFF	few	TRBV5-4	NA	TRBJ1-1
TGTGCCAGCAGCGGGGGGTCCTGGGGCGGGGGGTTCCAAGAGACCCAGTACTTC	CASSGGSWGGGFQETQYF	NA	TRBV5-4	TRBD2	TRBJ2-5
TGTGCCAGCAGCCCTATTGTCGCTGGACAGGGTGGAGAGCAGTTCTTC	CASSPIVAGQGGEQFF	NA	TRBV7-2	TRBD1	TRBJ2-1
TGTGCCAGCAGCCGAGAGCGGGGACAGGGGAAAAACATTCAGTACTTC	CASSRERGQGKNIQYF	NA	TRBV7-2	TRBD1	TRBJ2-4
TGTGCCAGCTCAAGACAGGGGGGCCAGGGCTACACCTTC	CASSRQGGQGYTF	NA	TRBV18	TRBD1	TRBJ1-2
TGTGCCAGCAGCTTAGATCCAGGGACAGCCTACGAGCAGTACTTC	CASSLDPGTAYEQYF	few	TRBV11-2	TRBD1	TRBJ2-7
TGTGCCAGTAGTCCTCGGGACAGGGATACCGGGGAGCTGTTTTTT	CASSPRDRDTGELFF	NA	TRBV19	TRBD1	TRBJ2-2
TGTGCCAGCAGCTTGGGGACTGCTTCTGGAAACACCATATATTTT	CASSLGTASGNTIYF	NA	TRBV5-4	NA	TRBJ1-3
TGTGCCAGTAGTACAGGGAATGTAAGCTATGGCTACACCTTC	CASSTGNVSYGYTF	NA	TRBV19	NA	TRBJ1-2
TGTGCCAGTAGTAATTTCCCACAAGGGACAGGGATCCAAGAGACCCAGTACTTC	CASSNFPQGTGIQETQYF	NA	TRBV19	TRBD1	TRBJ2-5
TGTGCCAGCAGCACGGACGGGGATTACGAGCAGTACTTC	CASSTDGDYEQYF	once	TRBV6-1	NA	TRBJ2-7
TGCGCCAGCAGCTTGTCAGGGGGCTCCTATGGCTACACCTTC	CASSLSGGSYGYTF	once	TRBV5-1	TRBD1	TRBJ1-2
TGCGCCAGCGGCACAGGGGCCTATGGCTACACCTTC	CASGTGAYGYTF	NA	TRBV23-1	TRBD1	TRBJ1-2
TGTGCCAGTAGTTTGGAGGTCCAGGGGCAGCCCCAGCATTTT	CASSLEVQGQPQHF	once	TRBV19	NA	TRBJ1-5
TGTGCCACCAGCAGAGATCTTCGGACGGAGGTCCACAATGAGCAGTTCTTC	CATSRDLRTEVHNEQFF	NA	TRBV15	NA	TRBJ2-1
TGTGCCAGCAGTGGCGCACAGGGGATAGCCAAAAACATTCAGTACTTC	CASSGAQGIAKNIQYF	once	TRBV2	TRBD1	TRBJ2-4
TGTGCCACATCCGGGACAGGGGATGAAAAACTGTTTTTT	CATSGTGDEKLFF	NA	TRBV21-1	NA	TRBJ1-4
TGTGCCAGCAGCCTAGGACAGGGGCAAAAGAACACTGAAGCTTTCTTT	CASSLGQGQKNTEAFF	NA	TRBV7-9	TRBD1	TRBJ1-1
TGTGCCAGCAGCTTGGTAACAGCCACCGGGGAGCTGTTTTTT	CASSLVTATGELFF	few	TRBV5-6	NA	TRBJ2-2
TGTGCCAGCAGTCCTTCACAGGGGGCCCCTGGAAACACCATATATTTT	CASSPSQGAPGNTIYF	NA	TRBV28	TRBD1	TRBJ1-3
TGTGCTAGTGGTTCTTCGGGTCGAGTATCCGAGCAGTACTTC	CASGSSGRVSEQYF	NA	TRBV12-5	NA	TRBJ2-7